What follows describes a single T cell receptor (beta chain). Its antigen is undetermined. Here immunoSEQ multiplex PCR was the method, and the copy in TCRdb shows in-frame clones only, minus some. The table lists about 5,700 clones, about three fifths of them singletons. The data are from a study of CD8 T cell repertoires and HIV-1 epitope variants. As for the study in general: 1M T cells were kept uncultured as a baseline. Study-level points and caveats: The assay identified only TCR beta chains of antigen-proliferating T cells.

This CDR3 spans 16 amino acids. Germline V lookup: CDR1 KGHSH, CDR2 LQKENI. V was clipped by 3 bases and J by 4 bases, with 17 bases between them. This receptor was obtained from a male donor with HIV. This chain connects TRBV18 to TRBJ2-3; the D gene could be TRBD1 or TRBD2 (5 bases each). Sample: cultured CD8+ T cells derived from PBMCs. DNA for the CDR3: TGTGCCAGCTCACCTCCCGGCCTGGGACCCTCAGATACGCAGTATTTT. Its translation: CASSPPGLGPSDTQYF. Looking up the rest from reference TRBV18 and TRBJ2-3 gives the full variable domain: NAGVMQNPRHLVRRRGQEARLRCSPMKGHSHVYWYRQLPEEGLKFMVYLQKENIIDESGMPKERFSAEFPKEGPSILRIQQVVRGDSAAYFCASSPPGLGPSDTQYFGPGTRLTVL.